Each of the 18 T cell receptor beta chains below was sequenced from the same sample in a study of T cell responses to AZD1222 COVID-19 vaccine. The data were produced by immunoSEQ multiplex PCR, yet TCRdb's version contains in-frame clones alone and is incomplete. This table has roughly 51,000 clones, more than 70% appearing once. This specimen was peripheral blood, taken 28 days after the second AZD1222 dose. The receptors originated from an adult who received the AZD1222 COVID-19 vaccine.

This chain uses TRBV27 with TRBJ1-2; 9 bases map to TRBD1. The germline gives CDR1 MNHEY, CDR2 SMNVEV (reference sequence). This CDR3 is built from 15 residues. With V trimmed by 3 bases and J by 3 bases, 5 bases remained unmatched. In DNA form, the CDR3 reads TGTGCCAGCAGTTTTACGGGACAGGGATACTATGGCTACACCTTC. Its protein product is CASSFTGQGYYGYTF.

This rearrangement joins TRBV6-5 to TRBJ2-3; possible D gene TRBD2, 5 bases. The germline V gene has CDR1 MNHEY and CDR2 SVGAGI. The V and J ends lost 2 bases and 6 bases respectively, with 12 bases between them. This CDR3 contains 14 residues. DNA for the CDR3: TGTGCCAGCAGTTACGTCCGCGGGTCCGATACGCAGTATTTT. Protein sequence: CASSYVRGSDTQYF.

This chain connects TRBV7-9 to TRBJ1-2; D uncertain. From germline, CDR1 is SEHNR and CDR2 FQNEAQ (reference sequence). The CDR3 contains 12 residues. Between the trimmed V and J ends, which lost 6 bases and 2 bases, there was a span of 7 bases. CDR3: CASSEENYGYTF. In DNA, the CDR3 is TGTGCCAGCAGTGAAGAAAACTATGGCTACACCTTC.

The chain combines TRBV6-2 or TRBV6-3 with TRBJ1-1; 8 positions agree with TRBD1. The V gene end was trimmed by 6 bases and the J gene end by 0 bases; junction bases not matched to a gene: 3. The germline V gene encodes CDR1 MNHEY and CDR2 SVGEGT. The CDR3 totals 14 residues. The CDR3: CASSEDRVNTEAFF. The CDR3 DNA is TGTGCCAGCAGCGAGGACAGGGTGAACACTGAAGCTTTCTTT.

The J gene is TRBJ2-7, the V gene TRBV13; TRBD2 agrees at 9 bases. CDR1 is PRHDT and CDR2 is FYEKMQ in the germline V gene (reference sequence). The CDR3 runs to 15 residues. V dropped 5 bases and J dropped 3; count of bases not matched to a gene: 8. The CDR3 sequence is CASSRLAEMGYEQYF. In DNA, the CDR3 is TGTGCCAGCAGCCGACTAGCGGAGATGGGCTACGAGCAGTACTTC.

This rearrangement joins TRBV11-2 to TRBJ1-1; no clear D. Trimming took off 5 bases at V and 6 bases at J, with 10 bases between the two ends. Germline V lookup: CDR1 SGHAT, CDR2 FQNNGV. This CDR3 region has 12 residues. CDR3 in DNA: TGTGCCAGCAGCCCGCGAGAGGCTGAAGCTTTCTTT. This translates into CASSPREAEAFF.

In its sample, this clone was seen a few times. V usage is TRBV5-4 and J usage is TRBJ1-1, with D possibly TRBD1 on 5 matching bases. The CDR3 is made up of 16 amino acids. V lost 1 base and J 6 bases, leaving 19 bases between the germline ends. Germline V lookup: CDR1 SGHNT, CDR2 YYREEE (reference sequence). Here the CDR3 reads CASSLTSFWGSPEAFF. In DNA, the CDR3 is TGTGCCAGCAGCTTGACGTCTTTTTGGGGGTCGCCTGAAGCTTTCTTT.

The CDR3 loop reads CASSLVSGSDTQYF. The CDR3 DNA sequence: TGTGCCAGCAGCTTAGTCTCAGGGTCAGATACGCAGTATTTT. The rearrangement links TRBV7-9 to TRBJ2-3; weak D call: TRBD1 (5 bases). V was cut by 1 base and J by 4 bases, with 9 bases left in between. This CDR3 comprises 14 residues. Germline V CDR1 and CDR2: SEHNR, FQNEAQ (reference sequence).

This clone was picked up one time. CDR3 nucleotide sequence: TGTGCCAGTAGTATAGATCCGGCACGGGGGAAGCTGTTTTTT. This sequence encodes CASSIDPARGKLFF. V and J are TRBV19 and TRBJ2-2; tentative D call: TRBD2 (6 bases). The CDR3 runs to 14 residues. V lost 0 bases and J 12 bases, leaving 14 bases between the germline ends. The germline CDR1 and CDR2 sequences are LNHDA and SQIVND (reference sequence).

The chain recombines TRBV6-5 with TRBJ1-2, with a weak D call TRBD1 (6 bases). Trimming shortened V by 6 bases and J by 8 bases, and 13 bases separated the two germline ends. The length of the CDR3 is 12 residues. Germline CDR1 MNHEY, CDR2 SVGAGI. The CDR3 nucleotides read TGTGCCAGCAGAGGAACAGGGTCCGGCTACACCTTC. Its protein product is CASRGTGSGYTF.

The gene calls are TRBV5-4 and TRBJ2-3; 8 bases align to TRBD2. This CDR3 contains 15 residues. CDR1 SGHNT and CDR2 YYREEE come from the germline V gene (reference sequence). Germline trimming cut 10 bases from V and 1 base from J; bases unmatched to any gene: 11. In DNA form, the CDR3 reads TGTGCCGAGAGGTGGCGGGAGGCACGCACAGATACGCAGTATTTT. Its translation is CAERWREARTDTQYF.

The rearrangement links TRBV5-1 to TRBJ2-7, with 7 bases lining up with TRBD1. Germline V CDR1 and CDR2: SGHRS, YFSETQ. CDR3 length equals 14 residues. The ends lost 0 bases at V and 4 bases at J; junction bases unmatched: 4. The CDR3 reads CASSLEQGVYEQYF. The CDR3 DNA sequence: TGCGCCAGCAGCTTGGAGCAGGGGGTATACGAGCAGTACTTC.

The gene calls are TRBV4-2 and TRBJ1-2; D remains ambiguous. This CDR3 is 15 amino acids long. Trimming shortened V by 0 bases and J by 1 base, and 9 bases separated the two germline ends. Germline lookup yields CDR1 LGHNA and CDR2 YNFKEQ. The CDR3 bases are TGTGCCAGCAGCCAAGAACGGATTTTTAACTATGGCTACACCTTC. It codes for CASSQERIFNYGYTF.

This chain uses TRBV3-1 (or the pseudogene TRBV3-2) with TRBJ1-4; D remains ambiguous. Per the germline V gene, CDR1 is LGHDT and CDR2 is YNNKEL (reference sequence). V was cut by 1 base and J by 7 bases, with 10 bases left in between. The CDR3 runs to 14 residues. This CDR3 is CASSQGGGFEKLFF. The CDR3 DNA sequence: TGTGCCAGCAGCCAAGGAGGAGGGTTTGAAAAACTGTTTTTT.

The J gene is TRBJ2-3, the V gene TRBV29-1; the match to TRBD1 covers 8 bases. Trimming took 5 bases from V and 0 from J; bases not matched to a gene: 10. Germline assignment: CDR1 SQVTM and CDR2 ANQGSEA. CDR3 length: 16 residues. CDR3 bases: TGCAGCGTTCAGGGGGCGCATACTACCAGCACAGATACGCAGTATTTT. Encoded protein: CSVQGAHTTSTDTQYF.

The V gene is TRBV19, the J gene TRBJ1-5; TRBD1 is a possible D gene (5 bases). In germline, CDR1 is LNHDA, CDR2 SQIVND (reference sequence). Trimming removed 7 bases from V and 0 bases from J, with 13 bases in between. This CDR3 is built from 15 residues. In nucleotides, the CDR3 is TGTGCCAGTACCAGGGTCGACGGTAGCAATCAGCCCCAGCATTTT. Translated: CASTRVDGSNQPQHF.

V gene TRBV19 combines with J gene TRBJ2-3; no firm D call. The V end was cut by 7 bases, the J end by 0 bases, with 5 bases between. The CDR3 has 12 amino acids. CDR1 and CDR2 from the germline V gene are LNHDA and SQIVND (reference sequence). The CDR3 sequence: CASKESTDTQYF. The CDR3 DNA reads TGTGCCAGTAAAGAAAGCACAGATACGCAGTATTTT.

V gene TRBV5-4 combines with J gene TRBJ1-1; no clear D gene. Germline V lookup: CDR1 SGHNT, CDR2 YYREEE (reference sequence). The V end was cut by 0 bases, the J end by 1 base, with 4 bases between. The CDR3 covers 13 residues. CDR3 nucleotide sequence: TGTGCCAGCAGCTTGGTACGGAACACTGAAGCTTTCTTT. Translated: CASSLVRNTEAFF.